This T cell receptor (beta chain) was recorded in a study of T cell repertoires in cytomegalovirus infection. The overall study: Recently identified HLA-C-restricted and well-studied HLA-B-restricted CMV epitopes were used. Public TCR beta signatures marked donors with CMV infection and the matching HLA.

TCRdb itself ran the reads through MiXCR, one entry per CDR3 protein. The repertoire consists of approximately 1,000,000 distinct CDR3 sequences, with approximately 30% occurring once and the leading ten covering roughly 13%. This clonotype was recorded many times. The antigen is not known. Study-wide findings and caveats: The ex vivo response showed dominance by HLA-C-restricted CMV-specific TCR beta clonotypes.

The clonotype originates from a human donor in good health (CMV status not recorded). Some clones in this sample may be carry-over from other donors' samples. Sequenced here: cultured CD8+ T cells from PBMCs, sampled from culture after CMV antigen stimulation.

The CDR3 bases are TGTGCCAGCAGTTGGACTAGCGGACCCTACAATGAGCAGTTCTTC. Translated: CASSWTSGPYNEQFF. This chain links TRBV2 with TRBJ2-1, with TRBD2 matching over 10 bases. V lost 5 bases and J lost 2; bases outside the gene matches: 3. This CDR3 spans 15 amino acids. Per germline, CDR1 SNHLY and CDR2 FYNNEI.